This record concerns one T cell receptor beta chain sequence. Its target is unknown. CDR1 SGHNT and CDR2 YYREEE come from the germline V gene (reference sequence). The V segment lost 3 bases and the J segment 0 bases; nucleotides outside the gene matches: 7. The CDR3 covers 17 residues. This sample was taken from a study of Ad26.COV2.S vaccination and SARS-CoV-2 variants. Looking at the study overall: Among those in the COV1001 Ad26.COV2.S trial arm was the donor. Whole-study results and caveats: Vaccine recipients posted higher spike-specific TCR breadth than their placebo counterparts. Possibly, TCR breadth and depth analyses underestimated total T cell responses.

Specified treatment: 15 to 20 received Ad26.COV2.S at low or high dose, single or two shots; 5 received placebo; per-sample allocation not given. Sampling was performed 63 days after the first vaccine or placebo injection. It was Wuhan-strain SARS-CoV-2 spike that the Ad26 vaccine vector expressed. Clones were sequenced by immunoSEQ multiplex PCR, and TCRdb holds only the in-frame ones, with some missing. The profile shows about 680,000 clones, 70% to 90% of them singletons. The chain carries TRBV5-4 and TRBJ2-2; 8 bases match TRBD2. The source is a person between 18 and 65 years old who received the Ad26.COV2.S COVID-19 vaccine or a placebo. The specimen was peripheral blood, collected in a trial of Ad26.COV2.S vaccine versus placebo. The CDR3 DNA follows: TGTGCCAGCAGCTCCGGGAGGGGAACTACGAACACCGGGGAGCTGTTTTTT. It translates to CASSSGRGTTNTGELFF.